This TCR beta chain was documented in a study of T cells in Graves' hyperthyroidism and ophthalmopathy. Points from the study as a whole: Using 13 V-J features, a model discriminated ophthalmopathy from stable hyperthyroidism.

Concerning this clonotype: Its specificity is not known. The CDR3 does not close with the conserved phenylalanine or tryptophan, likely indicating a read error.

Using RNA transcripts as the source, TCR beta CDR3 regions were amplified. HTBI primers were the set used in a first-round RT-PCR of the TCR CDR3. TCRdb re-derived calls from the multiplex PCR reads in MiXCR, one entry per CDR3 protein. The sample contains 250,000 to 300,000 distinct CDR3 sequences, nearly 15% of which appear only once. Patients aged 18 to 65 had newly diagnosed hyperthyroidism of under 2 months' duration. Blood was drawn at first hyperthyroidism diagnosis, before any ophthalmopathy symptoms. Trimming stripped 5 bases from V and 5 bases from J, with 18 bases between. Germline V gives CDR1 MNHNS, CDR2 SASEGT. The CDR3 extends over 15 amino acids.

The source is a woman between 50 and 59 years old with Graves' hyperthyroidism that later progressed to Graves' ophthalmopathy. The chain carries TRBV6-1 and TRBJ2-5; D is possibly TRBD2 (6 bases). The sample was blood. CDR3 sequence: CASSQREPQWETQYS. As DNA, the CDR3 is TGTGCCAGCAGTCAACGGGAGCCCCAATGGGAGACCCAGTACTCC.